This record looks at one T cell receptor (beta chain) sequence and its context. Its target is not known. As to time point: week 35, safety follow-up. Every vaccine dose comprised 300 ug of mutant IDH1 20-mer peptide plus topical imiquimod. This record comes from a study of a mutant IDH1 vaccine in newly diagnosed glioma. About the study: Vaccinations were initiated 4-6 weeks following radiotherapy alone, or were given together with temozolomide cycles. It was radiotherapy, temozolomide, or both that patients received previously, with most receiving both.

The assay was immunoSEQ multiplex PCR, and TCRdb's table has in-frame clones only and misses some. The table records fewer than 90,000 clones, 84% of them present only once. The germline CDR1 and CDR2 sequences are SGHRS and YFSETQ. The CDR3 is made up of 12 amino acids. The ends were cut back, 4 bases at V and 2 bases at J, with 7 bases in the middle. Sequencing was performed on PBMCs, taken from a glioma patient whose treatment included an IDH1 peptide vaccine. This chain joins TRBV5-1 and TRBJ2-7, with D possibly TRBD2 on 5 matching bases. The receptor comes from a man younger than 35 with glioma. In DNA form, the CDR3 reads TGCGCCAGCAGCGCCGGGGCCTACGAGCAGTACTTC. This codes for CASSAGAYEQYF.